This T cell receptor beta chain was identified during a study of memory CD4+ T cells and cytomegalovirus serostatus. The sort gate was single viable CD3+CD4+CD8-CD45RO+ cells for memory CD4+ T cells. The CDR3 spans 15 residues. The V end lost 3 bases, the J end lost 0 bases, and 9 bases lay between the germline ends. The germline V gene encodes CDR1 SGHTA and CDR2 FQGTGA. Assay used: immunoSEQ multiplex PCR; TCRdb lists only in-frame clones, some missing. Found here are about 27,000 clones, 76% of them singletons; the top ten hold around 1%. Comments on this clone: Its antigen is not identified.

Study conclusions and caveats: Each of approximately 70 CMV-associated TCRbeta sequences occurred in one to five individuals.

J is TRBJ2-1 and V is TRBV7-3; D not resolved. The sample taken for sequencing was memory CD4+ T cells from blood. The clonotype originates from an adult in good health and CMV-seronegative. CDR3 nucleotide sequence: TGTGCCAGCAGCTTCGGAGCAAGCTCCTACAATGAGCAGTTCTTC. The encoded protein is CASSFGASSYNEQFF. The full variable domain, its missing parts supplied by reference TRBV7-3 and TRBJ2-1, is GAGVSQTPSNKVTEKGKYVELRCDPISGHTALYWYRQSLGQGPEFLIYFQGTGAADDSGLPNDRFFAVRPEGSVSTLKIQRTERGDSAVYLCASSFGASSYNEQFFGPGTRLTVL.